This T cell receptor (beta chain) was observed in a study of shared clonotypes between healthy human individuals. Trimming took 3 bases from V and 0 from J, leaving 9 bases between them. The CDR3 covers 15 residues. Germline assignment: CDR1 SGHNT and CDR2 YYREEE (reference sequence). This table comes from immunoSEQ multiplex PCR, and its TCRdb copy is limited to in-frame clones, with some not included. The profile shows around 2.3 million clones, 90% to 97% of them singletons. The sample comprised naive CD4+ T cells sorted from blood. The subset was: CD45RA+ positively selected. The rearrangement links TRBV5-4 to TRBJ1-4; D might be TRBD1 (6 bases). The TCR was taken from a man in his late teens or twenties in good health. Written as DNA, the CDR3 is TGTGCCAGCAGCTCCTCAGGGGCAACTAATGAAAAACTGTTTTTT. It encodes CASSSSGATNEKLFF.